The T cell receptor (beta chain) described here comes from a study of OX40 agonist ivuxolimab in advanced cancers. Study-wide results and limits: More expanded clones were found, on average, in CD8+ than in CD4+ T cells.

This CDR3 contains 13 residues. J was trimmed by 7 bases and V by 4 bases; bases with no gene match: 6. Germline values: CDR1 SNHLY, CDR2 FYNNEI. Assay used: immunoSEQ multiplex PCR; TCRdb lists only in-frame clones, some missing. The repertoire holds fewer than 55,000 clones, 75% to 90% seen once, with 0.6% to 0.8% in the top ten. About this clone itself: Its matching antigen is unknown.

The TCR originated in an adult with an advanced solid tumor such as melanoma, head and neck, liver or kidney cancer. The chain has TRBV2 and TRBJ2-5, with TRBD2 matching over 7 bases. Sequencing used CD4+ or CD8+ T cells sorted from blood, obtained in a trial of the OX40 agonist ivuxolimab. The CDR3 here is CASSGEGSGTQYF. The CDR3 nucleotides are TGTGCCAGCAGTGGGGAGGGGTCTGGGACCCAGTACTTC. The complete variable domain, with remaining parts taken from reference TRBV2 and TRBJ2-5, reads EPEVTQTPSHQVTQMGQEVILRCVPISNHLYFYWYRQILGQKVEFLVSFYNNEISEKSEIFDDQFSVERPDGSNFTLKIRSTKLEDSAMYFCASSGEGSGTQYFGPGTRLLVL.